Each of the 23 T cell receptor beta chains below was sequenced from the same sample in a study of blood T cell repertoires in COVID-19. Generated by immunoSEQ multiplex PCR, the TCRdb table keeps only in-frame clones and is missing some. The data contain about 270,000 clones, over 75% of them singletons. What was sequenced was PBMCs or T cells enriched from blood (not recorded which). The origin of the receptors is a woman aged 18 to 35 who had recovered from COVID-19.

The rearrangement joins TRBV28 to TRBJ1-6, with a tentative D call TRBD1 (5 bases). The germline V and J ends were trimmed by 0 bases and 7 bases, with 13 bases remaining between them. The CDR3 has 16 amino acids. CDR1 and CDR2 (germline): MDHEN, SYDVKM. The CDR3 nucleotides are TGTGCCAGCAGTTTATGGGGGTTTGGGGGGAATTCACCCCTCCACTTT. Amino acids: CASSLWGFGGNSPLHF.

This clone was detected once. The chain combines TRBV3-1 (or the pseudogene TRBV3-2) with TRBJ1-2, with D possibly being TRBD1 (6 bases). CDR1 is LGHDT, CDR2 YNNKEL, per germline (reference sequence). There are 14 residues in the CDR3. Trimming pared 1 base from V and 3 bases from J, leaving 9 bases between. CDR3 coding DNA: TGTGCCAGCAGCCAAGGGGGGGGCCACTATGGCTACACCTTC. It yields the protein CASSQGGGHYGYTF.

The chain couples TRBV6-5 to TRBJ1-5; D not resolved. Germline V CDR1 and CDR2: MNHEY, SVGAGI. This CDR3 comprises 13 residues. Trimming took off 3 bases at V and 9 bases at J, with 12 bases between the two ends. The CDR3 bases are TGTGCCAGCAGTTATAGTCCCACTGGGCCCCAGCATTTT. It specifies CASSYSPTGPQHF.

The chain has TRBV5-4 and TRBJ2-3; D gene uncertain. The V gene's germline CDR1 is SGHNT and CDR2 YYREEE (reference sequence). Trimming pared 4 bases from V and 2 bases from J, leaving 11 bases between. CDR3 length: 14 amino acids. CDR3: CASSLITHTDTQYF. The CDR3 DNA reads as TGTGCCAGCAGCCTCATTACACACACAGATACGCAGTATTTT.

The V gene is TRBV6-5, the J gene TRBJ2-7; no definite D call. This CDR3 comprises 13 residues. V was cut by 3 bases and J by 0 bases, with 6 bases left in between. CDR1 is MNHEY, CDR2 SVGAGI, per germline. Here the CDR3 reads CASSYQASYEQYF. The CDR3 DNA sequence: TGTGCCAGCAGTTATCAGGCCTCCTACGAGCAGTACTTC.

The J gene is TRBJ1-5, the V gene TRBV23-1; 8 nucleotides match TRBD1. TRBV23-1 is an open reading frame, and its role is uncertain. V dropped 3 bases and J dropped 0; count of bases not matched to a gene: 4. The CDR3 totals 16 residues. CDR3 bases: TGCGCCAGCAGTCACTCACAGGGGGTTAGCAATCAGCCCCAGCATTTT. This sequence encodes CASSHSQGVSNQPQHF.

The rearrangement links TRBV5-1 to TRBJ1-2; D uncertain. V was trimmed by 3 bases and J by 7 bases, leaving 22 bases between them. In germline, CDR1 is SGHRS, CDR2 YFSETQ. The CDR3 contains 16 residues. The CDR3 sequence is CASSSRNPGALGGYTF. CDR3 in DNA: TGCGCCAGCAGCTCACGAAACCCGGGAGCACTGGGTGGCTACACCTTC.

The chain carries TRBV19 and TRBJ1-2; D might be TRBD1 (6 bases). Germline CDR1 LNHDA, CDR2 SQIVND (reference sequence). This CDR3 comprises 18 residues. V lost 3 bases, J lost 5 bases, and 25 bases lay in between. The CDR3 DNA reads TGTGCCAGTAGTATCAGAGGTGGGAGGGGGTCACGAGAGTATGGCTACACCTTC. It specifies CASSIRGGRGSREYGYTF.

This clone came up once. The rearrangement uses TRBV24-1 and TRBJ1-2; D gene uncertain. The V gene lost 5 bases and the J gene lost 2 bases, with 11 bases spanning the gap. The germline CDR1 and CDR2 sequences are KGHDR and SFDVKD. The CDR3 is 14 amino acids. This CDR3 is CATSGGTSNYGYTF. The CDR3 nucleotides read TGTGCCACCAGTGGAGGCACCTCAAACTATGGCTACACCTTC.

Only one count was recorded for this clone. This chain uses TRBV9 with TRBJ1-2; D ambiguous. The length of the CDR3 is 14 residues. Germline-derived CDR1 and CDR2 are SGDLS and YYNGEE. The V gene lost 0 bases and the J gene lost 4 bases, with 10 bases spanning the gap. The CDR3 spells CASSVDVGSYGYTF. DNA of the CDR3: TGTGCCAGCAGCGTAGACGTGGGCTCCTATGGCTACACCTTC. The full variable domain, completed using reference TRBV9 and TRBJ1-2, is DSGVTQTPKHLITATGQRVTLRCSPRSGDLSVYWYQQSLDQGLQFLIQYYNGEERAKGNILERFSAQQFPDLHSELNLSSLELGDSALYFCASSVDVGSYGYTFGSGTRLTVV.

This sequence joins TRBV30 and TRBJ2-3; 8 positions agree with TRBD1. V gave up 3 bases and J gave up 2 bases; unmatched junction bases: 7. This CDR3 has 15 amino acids. In germline, CDR1 is GTSNPN, CDR2 SVGIG (reference sequence). The CDR3 DNA reads TGTGCCTGGAGCTATGGACAGGGAGACACAGATACGCAGTATTTT. Amino acids: CAWSYGQGDTDTQYF. Supplemented by reference TRBV30 and TRBJ2-3, the full variable domain reads SQTIHQWPATLVQPVGSPLSLECTVEGTSNPNLYWYRQAAGRGLQLLFYSVGIGQISSEVPQNLSASRPQDRQFILSSKKLLLSDSGFYLCAWSYGQGDTDTQYFGPGTRLTVL.

The chain couples TRBV11-2 to TRBJ1-1; no firm D call. Trimming left V 5 bases short and J 3 bases short, with 13 bases between. The CDR3 contains 14 residues. Germline-derived CDR1 and CDR2 are SGHAT and FQNNGV. The CDR3 DNA reads as TGTGCCAGCAGCCCCTACCCAGGATACACTGAAGCTTTCTTT. Encoded protein: CASSPYPGYTEAFF. The full variable domain, completed using reference TRBV11-2 and TRBJ1-1, is EAGVAQSPRYKIIEKRQSVAFWCNPISGHATLYWYQQILGQGPKLLIQFQNNGVVDDSQLPKDRFSAERLKGVDSTLKIQPAKLEDSAVYLCASSPYPGYTEAFFGQGTRLTVV.

This chain links TRBV2 with TRBJ1-2, with D perhaps TRBD1 (6 bases). Trimming pared 8 bases from V and 2 bases from J, leaving 15 bases between. CDR1 and CDR2 from the germline V gene are SNHLY and FYNNEI. This CDR3 contains 14 residues. CDR3 amino acids: CASLPGRGNYGYTF. Written as DNA, the CDR3 is TGTGCCAGCCTTCCGGGCAGGGGAAACTATGGCTACACCTTC.

The J gene is TRBJ1-4, the V gene TRBV5-1, with TRBD1 matching over 9 bases. This CDR3 is built from 15 residues. V shed 2 bases and J 8 bases; nucleotides not matched to a gene: 7. Looked up from germline, CDR1 is SGHRS and CDR2 is YFSETQ. CDR3 sequence: CASSFGQGKGEKLFF. In DNA form, the CDR3 reads TGCGCCAGCAGCTTTGGACAGGGGAAAGGAGAAAAACTGTTTTTT.

The V call is TRBV27, the J call TRBJ2-2; the D gene is possibly TRBD2 (6 bases). The CDR3 is 17 amino acids. Trimming left V 3 bases short and J 3 bases short, with 17 bases between. Germline loops: CDR1 MNHEY, CDR2 SMNVEV (reference sequence). This chain's CDR3 is CASSFRRVHTDTGELFF. The CDR3 DNA follows: TGTGCCAGCAGTTTCCGGAGGGTCCATACGGACACCGGGGAGCTGTTTTTT.

The gene calls are TRBV5-1 and TRBJ1-2, with D uncertain. In germline, CDR1 is SGHRS, CDR2 YFSETQ. The CDR3 covers 12 residues. Deletions cut 4 bases from V and 7 bases from J, with 11 bases between. The CDR3 DNA is TGCGCCAGCAGCACCGACATGCTTGGCTACACCTTC. Protein sequence: CASSTDMLGYTF.

The V and J genes are TRBV7-2 and TRBJ2-1; D is ambiguous. Germline CDR1 SGHTA, CDR2 FQGNSA. The CDR3 spans 14 residues. Trimming removed 2 bases at V and 4 bases at J, with 9 bases between. The CDR3 here is CASSLQDLYNEQFF. The CDR3 DNA reads TGTGCCAGCAGCTTACAGGATTTATACAATGAGCAGTTCTTC.

V is TRBV27 and J is TRBJ2-3, with 10 bases aligning to TRBD1. Germline CDR1 is MNHEY and CDR2 is SMNVEV (reference sequence). The CDR3 runs 15 residues. J gave up 0 bases and V 8 bases, and 5 bases lay outside the gene matches. CDR3 nucleotides: TGTGCCAGCGGACAGGGGGTTTCTAGCACAGATACGCAGTATTTT. It specifies CASGQGVSSTDTQYF.

V and J are TRBV18 and TRBJ1-1, with 10 bases identical to TRBD1. Germline trimming cut 1 base from V and 5 bases from J; bases unmatched to any gene: 7. CDR3 size: 16 residues. Per the germline V gene, CDR1 is KGHSH and CDR2 is LQKENI. This CDR3 is CASSPLQWDRGTEAFF. CDR3 coding DNA: TGTGCCAGCTCACCACTCCAGTGGGACAGGGGTACTGAAGCTTTCTTT.

This chain joins TRBV28 and TRBJ1-2, with 7 nucleotides matching TRBD1. The CDR3 totals 16 residues. The V gene end was trimmed by 5 bases and the J gene end by 1 base; junction bases not matched to a gene: 10. Germline V gives CDR1 MDHEN, CDR2 SYDVKM. This CDR3 reads CASSPVRGRFNYGYTF. CDR3 nucleotides: TGTGCCAGCAGTCCCGTAAGGGGGCGCTTTAACTATGGCTACACCTTC.

The chain combines TRBV2 with TRBJ1-5, with D maybe TRBD1 (5 bases). The CDR3 runs to 13 residues. Trimming took 5 bases from V and 4 from J, leaving 9 bases between them. Germline V gene lookup returns CDR1 SNHLY and CDR2 FYNNEI. This CDR3 reads CASSWTTNQPQHF. CDR3 DNA sequence: TGTGCCAGCAGTTGGACAACTAATCAGCCCCAGCATTTT.

The chain couples TRBV15 to TRBJ2-5; TRBD2 is a possible D gene (6 bases). Trimming pared 1 base from V and 5 bases from J, leaving 14 bases between. CDR1 is LNHNV and CDR2 is YYDKDF in the germline V gene (reference sequence). CDR3 length: 15 residues. The CDR3 nucleotides are TGTGCCACCAGCAGAGGTCGGGGGTTGGGGGAGACCCAGTACTTC. Translation: CATSRGRGLGETQYF.

This chain links TRBV19 with TRBJ1-5, with 8 bases aligning to TRBD1. Germline V lookup: CDR1 LNHDA, CDR2 SQIVND (reference sequence). This CDR3 spans 13 amino acids. The CDR3 protein is CASTGDGNQPQHF. The CDR3 coding sequence is TGTGCGTCGACAGGGGATGGCAATCAGCCCCAGCATTTT.